One and the same sample provided the 28 T cell receptor beta chains below, sequenced in a study of T cell responses to AZD1222 COVID-19 vaccine (dated by TCRdb to the early 2020s). The library was obtained by the immunoSEQ multiplex PCR assay. In TCRdb, the immuneACCESS table is reduced to in-frame sequences with V and J assigned. These tables do not hold every clone; where another copy was compared, an unresolved V gene accounts for under half, and the others remain unexplained. This sample comprises 65,000 to 80,000 clones, roughly nine tenths of them detected only once. The ten most abundant clones make up 3.5% to 5% of the sample. This sample's time point label indicates: baseline before first vaccination. Sequences were derived from peripheral blood, sampled on day 0 of AZD1222 vaccination. Every receptor here comes from an adult in good health.

The rearrangement links TRBV7-8 to TRBJ2-1; 8 bases are a match to TRBD2. The CDR3 consists of 16 residues. Germline loops: CDR1 SGHVS, CDR2 FQNEAQ. The ends lost 5 bases at V and 2 bases at J; junction bases unmatched: 8. CDR3 in DNA: TGTGCCAGCAGCCCCCCCGGGAGGGCGGCCTACAATGAGCAGTTCTTC. Translated: CASSPPGRAAYNEQFF.

The chain couples TRBV5-6 to TRBJ1-2; 8 positions agree with TRBD1. The junction had 4 bases not matched to a gene; V was cut back by 5 bases and J by 4 bases. Germline-derived CDR1 and CDR2 are SGHDT and YYEEEE. This CDR3 contains 13 residues. The CDR3: CASSFGQGYGYTF. As DNA, the CDR3 is TGTGCCAGCAGTTTCGGACAGGGCTATGGCTACACCTTC.

The chain joins TRBV28 to TRBJ2-1, with a tentative D call TRBD1 (5 bases). The CDR3 has 13 residues. V was shortened by 2 bases and J by 6 bases, with 8 bases between the two germline ends. Germline CDR1 and CDR2: MDHEN and SYDVKM. For the CDR3, the DNA is TGTGCCAGCAGTTTACGACAGCTCAATGAGCAGTTCTTC. Translated, it gives CASSLRQLNEQFF.

This clone was seen a single time. V and J are TRBV7-2 and TRBJ1-2; tentatively, D is TRBD1 (6 bases). Trimming cost V 1 base and J 4 bases, with 16 bases left between them. Germline lookup yields CDR1 SGHTA and CDR2 FQGNSA. This CDR3 has 16 amino acids. The CDR3 protein is CASSLGYGQSGYGYTF. The CDR3 region has the DNA TGTGCCAGCAGCTTAGGATATGGACAGTCTGGCTATGGCTACACCTTC.

The chain combines TRBV25-1 with TRBJ2-2; the match to TRBD2 covers 10 bases. Germline CDR1 MGHDK, CDR2 SYGVNS. This CDR3 is 15 amino acids long. The junction had 5 bases not matched to a gene; V was cut back by 6 bases and J by 4 bases. CDR3 in DNA: TGTGCCAGCAGCGGGACTAGCGATCCCACCGGGGAGCTGTTTTTT. Its protein product is CASSGTSDPTGELFF.

This chain connects TRBV10-3 to TRBJ1-2; the D is unclear. This CDR3 is 14 amino acids long. Germline loops: CDR1 ENHRY, CDR2 SYGVKD. The germline V and J ends were trimmed by 3 bases and 2 bases, with 10 bases remaining between them. The CDR3 sequence: CAISETESNYGYTF. The CDR3 coding sequence is TGTGCCATCAGTGAAACAGAATCCAACTATGGCTACACCTTC.

The chain links TRBV5-8 to TRBJ1-5; D remains ambiguous. Germline CDR1 reads SGHTS; CDR2 reads YDEGEE. The V end was cut by 3 bases, the J end by 5 bases, with 9 bases between. The CDR3 consists of 13 residues. CDR3 region: CASSSNRYQPQHF. In nucleotides, the CDR3 is TGTGCCAGCAGCTCCAACAGATATCAGCCCCAGCATTTT.

The chain combines TRBV6-5 with TRBJ1-5; D not resolved. The V and J ends lost 7 bases and 4 bases respectively, with 8 bases between them. The CDR3 has 12 amino acids. CDR1 is MNHEY, CDR2 SVGAGI, per germline. The CDR3 loop is CASTMGNQPQHF. CDR3 DNA sequence: TGTGCCAGCACCATGGGAAATCAGCCCCAGCATTTT.

This clone is a singleton in its sample. Within the sample, other DNA sequences also encode this same CDR3. The genes are TRBV3-1 (or the pseudogene TRBV3-2) and TRBJ1-5, with no clear D. CDR1 and CDR2 (germline): LGHDT, YNNKEL (reference sequence). The V and J ends lost 1 base and 1 base respectively, with 8 bases between them. The CDR3 totals 15 residues. The CDR3, as DNA: TGTGCCAGCAGCCAAGCATCAGGCAGCAATCAGCCCCAGCATTTT. Translating gives CASSQASGSNQPQHF.

This clone was recorded once. The chain has TRBV6-5 and TRBJ1-4; the D gene is possibly TRBD1 (6 bases). The V gene lost 2 bases and the J gene lost 5 bases, with 12 bases spanning the gap. Germline V gene lookup returns CDR1 MNHEY and CDR2 SVGAGI. The CDR3 is 15 amino acids. The CDR3 reads CASSYVTGLNEKLFF. The CDR3, as DNA: TGTGCCAGCAGTTACGTAACAGGGTTGAATGAAAAACTGTTTTTT.

The rearrangement links TRBV19 to TRBJ2-1, with TRBD1 matching over 7 bases. J gave up 8 bases and V 10 bases, and 11 bases lay outside the gene matches. CDR1 is LNHDA and CDR2 is SQIVND in the germline V gene (reference sequence). The CDR3 covers 13 residues. CDR3 DNA sequence: TGTGCCACTGCTCCGGGACAGTTCGATGAGCAGTTCTTC. It codes for CATAPGQFDEQFF.

The CDR3 is CASSGSRAPDTGELFF. DNA for the CDR3: TGTGCCAGCAGTGGATCCCGGGCCCCAGACACCGGGGAGCTGTTTTTT. The rearrangement links TRBV11-2 to TRBJ2-2; D gene unclear. The germline CDR1 and CDR2 sequences are SGHAT and FQNNGV. V shed 6 bases and J shed 3 bases, with 17 bases lying between them. CDR3 length: 16 residues.

The chain combines TRBV19 with TRBJ1-4; 7 nucleotides agree with TRBD1. This CDR3 is built from 15 residues. CDR1 and CDR2 from the germline V gene are LNHDA and SQIVND (reference sequence). The V gene end was trimmed by 5 bases and the J gene end by 7 bases; junction bases not matched to a gene: 10. CDR3 nucleotide sequence: TGTGCCAGTAGTGTAACCGGGACAGTCCCTGAAAAACTGTTTTTT. Translation: CASSVTGTVPEKLFF.

The chain joins TRBV30 to TRBJ1-2; D not certain. The CDR3 is made up of 13 amino acids. V was pared by 4 bases and J by 3 bases, with 12 bases between. CDR1 is GTSNPN, CDR2 SVGIG, per germline (reference sequence). CDR3 DNA sequence: TGTGCCTGGATCGCTCATCGAGACTATGGCTACACCTTC. This translates into CAWIAHRDYGYTF.

This chain uses TRBV5-5 with TRBJ1-1; D is uncertain. The CDR3 sequence is 16 residues long. The germline V and J ends were trimmed by 4 bases and 5 bases, with 21 bases remaining between them. Germline lookup yields CDR1 SGHKS and CDR2 YYEKEE (reference sequence). The CDR3 region is CASSRAGRSGQTEAFF. CDR3 DNA sequence: TGTGCCAGCAGCCGGGCTGGGCGCAGTGGGCAGACTGAAGCTTTCTTT.

The rearrangement uses TRBV5-1 and TRBJ2-2, with D possibly being TRBD1 (6 bases). Germline V gene sequence: CDR1 SGHRS, CDR2 YFSETQ. The CDR3 consists of 14 residues. V was cut by 4 bases and J by 3 bases, with 10 bases left in between. CDR3: CASSSAGDTGELFF. CDR3 DNA sequence: TGCGCCAGCAGCAGCGCAGGGGACACCGGGGAGCTGTTTTTT.

The chain couples TRBV11-3 to TRBJ2-1; possibly TRBD1 for D (5 bases). V lost 5 bases and J 0 bases, leaving 11 bases between the germline ends. This CDR3 is 15 amino acids long. CDR1 is SGHNT, CDR2 YENEEA, per germline. CDR3 amino acids: CASSLHQGSYNEQFF. As DNA, the CDR3 is TGTGCCAGCAGCCTACACCAGGGCTCCTACAATGAGCAGTTCTTC.

The rearrangement joins TRBV19 to TRBJ1-6; TRBD1 matches at 8 bases. The CDR3 has 14 amino acids. The V segment lost 6 bases and the J segment 9 bases; nucleotides outside the gene matches: 7. Germline assignment: CDR1 LNHDA and CDR2 SQIVND (reference sequence). The CDR3 DNA reads as TGTGCCAGTAGGGTAGGACAGGGTGCTTCACCCCTCCACTTT. Its translation: CASRVGQGASPLHF.

This sequence joins TRBV6-5 and TRBJ1-4, with D tentatively TRBD1 (5 bases). Trimming left V 6 bases short and J 8 bases short, with 19 bases between. The V gene's germline CDR1 is MNHEY and CDR2 SVGAGI. The length of the CDR3 is 15 residues. CDR3 amino acids: CASSGEVGAGEKLFF. For the CDR3, the DNA is TGTGCCAGCAGCGGCGAAGTCGGGGCCGGAGAAAAACTGTTTTTT.

The chain links TRBV7-3 to TRBJ2-2; tentative D call: TRBD2 (6 bases). CDR1 is SGHTA, CDR2 FQGTGA, per germline. Trimming removed 5 bases from V and 4 bases from J, with 17 bases in between. This CDR3 contains 16 residues. Written as DNA, the CDR3 is TGTGCCAGCAGCCTGGACCCGGTTAGCGGCACCGGGGAGCTGTTTTTT. Its protein product is CASSLDPVSGTGELFF.

The chain couples TRBV7-7 to TRBJ2-5, with D perhaps matching TRBD1 or TRBD2 (6 bases each). This CDR3 is built from 16 residues. Germline assignment: CDR1 SSHAT and CDR2 FNYEAQ (reference sequence). V shed 5 bases and J shed 5 bases, with 21 bases lying between them. This CDR3 is CASSLSPGAFTETQYF. CDR3 nucleotides: TGTGCCAGCAGCCTGAGCCCGGGGGCATTTACGGAGACCCAGTACTTC.

The CDR3 nucleotides read TGTGCCATCAGTGGGGCCAGGGTGGCGGGAGCTTACGAGCAGTACTTC. Translated: CAISGARVAGAYEQYF. V and J are TRBV10-3 and TRBJ2-7, with 7 bases matching TRBD2. Germline V lookup: CDR1 ENHRY, CDR2 SYGVKD. The CDR3 extends over 16 amino acids. The J segment lost 4 bases and the V segment lost 4 bases, leaving 13 bases of the junction unmatched.

This chain links TRBV6-4 with TRBJ1-2, with 7 nucleotides matching TRBD1. From germline, CDR1 is MRHNA and CDR2 SNTAGT. The CDR3 has 15 residues. V was clipped by 0 bases and J by 0 bases; unmatched bases: 1. The CDR3 protein is CASSDSGTANYGYTF. For the CDR3, the DNA is TGTGCCAGCAGTGACTCTGGGACAGCTAACTATGGCTACACCTTC.

This rearrangement joins TRBV7-9 to TRBJ1-2; weak D call: TRBD1 (6 bases). Germline-derived CDR1 and CDR2 are SEHNR and FQNEAQ (reference sequence). Trimming pared 3 bases from V and 4 bases from J, leaving 9 bases between. This CDR3 region has 13 residues. CDR3 nucleotides: TGTGCCAGCAGCTTTGGACAGATCTATGGCTACACCTTC. Its translation is CASSFGQIYGYTF.

The V call is TRBV11-2, the J call TRBJ2-4; no reliable D call. The CDR3 covers 13 residues. The germline V and J ends were trimmed by 5 bases and 5 bases, with 10 bases remaining between them. From germline, CDR1 is SGHAT and CDR2 FQNNGV. Here the CDR3 DNA reads TGTGCCAGCAGCCGTTTAGTGGAAAACATTCAGTACTTC. It encodes CASSRLVENIQYF. Using reference TRBV11-2 and TRBJ2-4 for the parts outside the CDR3, the full variable domain is EAGVAQSPRYKIIEKRQSVAFWCNPISGHATLYWYQQILGQGPKLLIQFQNNGVVDDSQLPKDRFSAERLKGVDSTLKIQPAKLEDSAVYLCASSRLVENIQYFGAGTRLSVL.

This clone showed up just a few times. This sequence joins TRBV2 and TRBJ1-5; D not certain. CDR3 length: 13 amino acids. Germline CDR1 SNHLY, CDR2 FYNNEI. Trimming stripped 8 bases from V and 6 bases from J, with 14 bases between. CDR3 coding DNA: TGTGCCAGCCTCTTGCAGACTGGTCAGCCCCAGCATTTT. Protein sequence: CASLLQTGQPQHF.

In the case of this clone: This specimen includes other DNA sequences encoding the same CDR3. The chain recombines TRBV5-1 with TRBJ1-1; D ambiguous. Germline lookup yields CDR1 SGHRS and CDR2 YFSETQ. The CDR3 has 13 amino acids. V gave up 3 bases and J gave up 2 bases, with 8 bases separating them. CDR3 in amino acids: CASSYGGNTEAFF. The CDR3 nucleotides read TGCGCCAGCAGCTATGGAGGCAACACTGAAGCTTTCTTT.

This chain connects TRBV4-3 to TRBJ1-1; D is perhaps TRBD1 (5 bases). V lost 1 base to trimming and J lost 0 bases, with 9 bases between them. Germline V gene sequence: CDR1 LGHNA, CDR2 YSLEER. The CDR3 length is 15 residues. The CDR3 sequence: CASSQALDMNTEAFF. CDR3 DNA: TGCGCCAGCAGCCAAGCGTTGGACATGAACACTGAAGCTTTCTTT.